Below are 2 T cell receptor beta chains sequenced from a single sample in a study of blood T cell repertoires in COVID-19. Some clones are missing from TCRdb's copy, which holds only in-frame ones; the method was immunoSEQ multiplex PCR. This repertoire shows fewer than 250,000 clones, around four fifths found once; its top ten account for approximately 4.8%. Sequenced sample: peripheral blood. Every receptor here comes from a woman in her 70s with acute or convalescent COVID-19.

In its sample, this clone was seen once. The CDR3 region has the DNA TGTGCCAGCAGCCAAGATTGGGGGGGCTCCTACAATGAGCAGTTCTTC. Residues: CASSQDWGGSYNEQFF. The gene calls are TRBV4-2 and TRBJ2-1, with 7 nucleotides matching TRBD2. The V and J ends lost 0 bases and 0 bases, in that order; junction bases with no gene match: 2. This CDR3 contains 16 residues. Germline CDR1 LGHNA, CDR2 YNFKEQ.

V is TRBV30 and J is TRBJ1-5; tentative D call: TRBD1 (5 bases). The germline CDR1 and CDR2 sequences are GTSNPN and SVGIG (reference sequence). V lost 0 bases and J 3 bases, leaving 12 bases between the germline ends. The length of the CDR3 is 15 residues. The CDR3 bases are TGTGCCTGGAGTGTTCCAGGGTGGAACAATCAGCCCCAGCATTTT. This translates into CAWSVPGWNNQPQHF.